One sample yielded the 14 T cell receptor beta chains listed below, sequenced in a study of cytomegalovirus exposure and HLA in healthy donors. The PCR was carried out with 60 Vbeta primers and 13 Jbeta primers. Clones were sequenced by immunoSEQ multiplex PCR, and TCRdb holds only the in-frame ones, with some missing. This sample has under 100,000 clones, with roughly a tenth found just once. Sequenced material: PBMCs. These receptors originate from a man aged 60 to 69 in good health and CMV-seropositive.

This chain uses TRBV5-1 with TRBJ2-2; TRBD2 is a possible D gene (6 bases). The CDR3 loop spans 16 amino acids. CDR1 SGHRS and CDR2 YFSETQ come from the germline V gene. The V gene lost 0 bases and the J gene lost 5 bases, with 14 bases spanning the gap. CDR3: CASSLVRELFTGELFF. CDR3 nucleotide sequence: TGCGCCAGCAGCTTGGTTCGGGAGTTGTTTACCGGGGAGCTGTTTTTT.

This chain joins TRBV11-2 and TRBJ2-7, with 8 bases lining up with TRBD1. V lost 5 bases and J lost 2; bases outside the gene matches: 2. The CDR3 length is 13 residues. CDR1 and CDR2 (germline): SGHAT, FQNNGV. CDR3 in DNA: TGTGCCAGCAGCCAGGGACAGGCCTACGAGCAGTACGTC. Translating it yields CASSQGQAYEQYV.

Only a few counts were recorded for this clone. CDR3 DNA: TGTGCCAGCAGCGGGGCGGGGGGGTACACTGAAGCTTTCTTT. This gives the protein CASSGAGGYTEAFF. This chain links TRBV6-5 with TRBJ1-1, with a weak D call TRBD1 (5 bases). Looked up from germline, CDR1 is MNHEY and CDR2 is SVGAGI. Trimming stripped 6 bases from V and 3 bases from J, with 14 bases between. This CDR3 is built from 14 residues.

This sequence joins TRBV5-4 and TRBJ1-4, with no clear D. CDR1 and CDR2 from the germline V gene are SGHNT and YYREEE (reference sequence). V lost 0 bases and J lost 5, with 8 bases in between. This CDR3 contains 14 residues. CDR3 in amino acids: CASSLEGRNEKLFF. Here the CDR3 DNA reads TGTGCCAGCAGCTTGGAAGGGAGAAATGAAAAACTGTTTTTT.

This clone occurred a few times. The chain carries TRBV5-4 and TRBJ2-3; 11 bases align to TRBD2. There are 16 residues in the CDR3. From germline, CDR1 is SGHNT and CDR2 YYREEE (reference sequence). J gave up 1 base and V 2 bases, and 3 bases lay outside the gene matches. The CDR3 coding sequence is TGTGCCAGCAGCTTACAACTAGCGGGAGGCACAGATACGCAGTATTTT. Protein sequence: CASSLQLAGGTDTQYF.

The V and J genes are TRBV2 and TRBJ2-5; a weak D match, TRBD1 (5 bases). CDR1 and CDR2 (germline): SNHLY, FYNNEI. Trimming took off 5 bases at V and 7 bases at J, with 8 bases between the two ends. This CDR3 comprises 11 residues. The CDR3 sequence is CASSLGATQYF. The CDR3 coding sequence is TGTGCCAGCAGTTTAGGGGCGACCCAGTACTTC.

This clone came up a few times. The chain has TRBV7-6 and TRBJ2-1, with D uncertain. Trimming pared 5 bases from V and 5 bases from J, leaving 10 bases between. The CDR3 is 13 residues long. Per the germline V gene, CDR1 is SGHVS and CDR2 is FNYEAQ. CDR3 sequence (DNA): TGTGCCAGCAGCCCAGTAACCCACAATGAGCAGTTCTTC. As protein: CASSPVTHNEQFF.

This sequence joins TRBV28 and TRBJ2-1; no clear D. V was trimmed by 7 bases and J by 13 bases, leaving 17 bases between them. Germline assignment: CDR1 MDHEN and CDR2 SYDVKM. This CDR3 has 12 residues. Here the CDR3 reads CASTQGVESQFF. The CDR3 DNA follows: TGTGCCAGCACCCAAGGAGTGGAGAGTCAGTTCTTC.

This clone occurred a few times. The CDR3 DNA follows: TGTGCCTGGAGTGGCAGGGGCGAATCACCCCTCCACTTT. Translating it yields CAWSGRGESPLHF. This chain joins TRBV30 and TRBJ1-6; D is possibly TRBD1 (6 bases). The CDR3 covers 13 residues. Trimming shortened V by 1 base and J by 10 bases, and 11 bases separated the two germline ends. Germline lookup yields CDR1 GTSNPN and CDR2 SVGIG (reference sequence).

This clone turned up a few times. This chain uses TRBV5-6 with TRBJ2-7, with 10 bases aligning to TRBD1. The ends lost 3 bases at V and 3 bases at J; junction bases unmatched: 3. CDR3 length: 14 residues. Germline loops: CDR1 SGHDT, CDR2 YYEEEE. CDR3 amino acids: CASSWRDRGYEQYF. The CDR3 nucleotides are TGTGCCAGCAGCTGGAGGGACAGGGGCTACGAGCAGTACTTC.

The chain joins TRBV30 to TRBJ1-2; D gene unclear. Germline values: CDR1 GTSNPN, CDR2 SVGIG (reference sequence). The CDR3 has 13 residues. V was pared by 1 base and J by 2 bases, with 8 bases between. The CDR3 DNA follows: TGTGCCTGGAGTGCACAGACCAACTATGGCTACACCTTC. Residues: CAWSAQTNYGYTF.

The V call is TRBV5-8, the J call TRBJ2-2, with unresolved D. This CDR3 region has 14 residues. The V gene's germline CDR1 is SGHTS and CDR2 YDEGEE. Between the trimmed V and J ends, which lost 2 bases and 8 bases, there was a span of 13 bases. CDR3 loop: CASSFKAFMGELFF. The CDR3 coding sequence is TGTGCCAGCAGCTTCAAAGCGTTCATGGGGGAGCTGTTTTTT.

This clone was found many times. This chain joins TRBV6-1 and TRBJ1-3; D gene unclear. The CDR3 runs to 12 residues. V was trimmed by 8 bases and J by 0 bases, leaving 5 bases between them. Germline assignment: CDR1 MNHNS and CDR2 SASEGT. The CDR3 nucleotides read TGTGCCAGCCATAGCTCTGGAAACACCATATATTTT. It is translated as CASHSSGNTIYF.

This clone was detected only a few times. The missing conserved phenylalanine or tryptophan at the end of this CDR3 makes a read error likely. The DNA is left out, because the CDR3 cannot be placed on it with certainty; the CDR3 is given as TCRdb lists it. The chain couples TRBV5-1 to TRBJ1-2; no DNA check was done on the table's D call, TRBD1. The CDR3 numbers 13 amino acids, ends counted. The germline V gene has CDR1 SGHRS and CDR2 YFSETQ. The CDR3 here is CASSLWDKLWLHL.